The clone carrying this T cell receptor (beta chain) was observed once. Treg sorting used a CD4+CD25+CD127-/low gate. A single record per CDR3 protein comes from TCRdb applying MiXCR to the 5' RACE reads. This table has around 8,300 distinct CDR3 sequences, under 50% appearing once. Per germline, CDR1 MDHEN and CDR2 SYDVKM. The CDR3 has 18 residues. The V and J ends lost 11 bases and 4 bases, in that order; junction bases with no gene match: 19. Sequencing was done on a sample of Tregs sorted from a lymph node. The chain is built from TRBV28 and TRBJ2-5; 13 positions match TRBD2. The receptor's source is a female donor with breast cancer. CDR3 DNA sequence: TGTGCCCTCAAACCAGGACTAGCGGGAGACTTGGGGGGAGAGACCCAGTACTTC. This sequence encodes CALKPGLAGDLGGETQYF. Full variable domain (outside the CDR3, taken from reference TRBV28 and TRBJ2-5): DVKVTQSSRYLVKRTGEKVFLECVQDMDHENMFWYRQDPGLGLRLIYFSYDVKMKEKGDIPEGYSVSREKKERFSLILESASTNQTSMYLCALKPGLAGDLGGETQYFGPGTRLLVL.